These 27 T cell receptor beta chains were sequenced from one sample in a study of OX40 agonist ivuxolimab in advanced cancers. Only in-frame clones appear in the TCRdb table, and some are missing; sequencing was by immunoSEQ multiplex PCR. The table shows more than 55,000 clones, with approximately 88% occurring only once. The sequencing here drew on CD4+ or CD8+ T cells sorted from blood, taken in a trial of the OX40 agonist ivuxolimab. These TCRs come from an adult with an advanced solid tumor such as melanoma, head and neck, liver or kidney cancer.

This clone appeared a single time. The V gene is TRBV2, the J gene TRBJ1-2; 7 bases fit TRBD1. Germline loops: CDR1 SNHLY, CDR2 FYNNEI. Trimming cost V 6 bases and J 4 bases; bases outside gene matches: 5. This CDR3 has 13 residues. The CDR3 DNA is TGTGCCAGCAGCATGGGACAGATCTATGGCTACACCTTC. It specifies CASSMGQIYGYTF. The whole variable domain, filled in from reference TRBV2 and TRBJ1-2, reads EPEVTQTPSHQVTQMGQEVILRCVPISNHLYFYWYRQILGQKVEFLVSFYNNEISEKSEIFDDQFSVERPDGSNFTLKIRSTKLEDSAMYFCASSMGQIYGYTFGSGTRLTVV.

This chain links TRBV25-1 with TRBJ1-4; D is unresolved. Germline-derived CDR1 and CDR2 are MGHDK and SYGVNS. V lost 3 bases to trimming and J lost 5 bases, with 10 bases between them. The CDR3 contains 14 residues. The CDR3: CASSEGFLNEKLFF. CDR3 bases: TGTGCCAGCAGTGAGGGATTCCTCAATGAAAAACTGTTTTTT. Using reference TRBV25-1 and TRBJ1-4 for the parts outside the CDR3, the full variable domain is EADIYQTPRYLVIGTGKKITLECSQTMGHDKMYWYQQDPGMELHLIHYSYGVNSTEKGDLSSESTVSRIRTEHFPLTLESARPSHTSQYLCASSEGFLNEKLFFGSGTQLSVL.

This rearrangement joins TRBV6-5 to TRBJ1-2; 7 bases are shared with TRBD1. There are 15 residues in the CDR3. V trimming: 4 bases; J trimming: 8 bases; junction bases outside the gene matches: 13. Germline assignment: CDR1 MNHEY and CDR2 SVGAGI. DNA of the CDR3: TGTGCCAGCAGTTCGGAGGGACAGTCCCACGGGGGCTACACCTTC. Its protein product is CASSSEGQSHGGYTF.

The rearrangement joins TRBV7-2 to TRBJ2-2; D tentatively fits TRBD1 or TRBD2 (5 bases each). V was trimmed by 3 bases and J by 3 bases, leaving 8 bases between them. The germline V gene has CDR1 SGHTA and CDR2 FQGNSA. CDR3 size: 14 residues. CDR3 residues: CASSFLGDTGELFF. The CDR3 nucleotides read TGTGCCAGCAGCTTCCTGGGGGACACCGGGGAGCTGTTTTTT.

The chain has TRBV28 and TRBJ2-3; 15 bases map to TRBD2. V shed 4 bases, J shed 5 bases, and the junction held 10 bases outside the gene matches. Germline V gene data show CDR1 as MDHEN and CDR2 as SYDVKM. This CDR3 region has 18 residues. In DNA, the CDR3 is TGTGCCAGCAGTTCCCTGACAGGGACTAGCGGGAGGCAAGATACGCAGTATTTT. Protein product: CASSSLTGTSGRQDTQYF.

This chain joins TRBV10-2 and TRBJ1-2; tentatively, D is TRBD1 (6 bases). The V gene lost 5 bases and the J gene lost 1 base, with 11 bases spanning the gap. From germline, CDR1 is WSHSY and CDR2 SAAADI. The CDR3 sequence is 14 residues long. The CDR3 region is CASSSTGFNYGYTF. Written as DNA, the CDR3 is TGCGCCAGCAGTAGCACAGGGTTTAACTATGGCTACACCTTC.

The CDR3 spells CASSATGLNTEAFF. The CDR3 nucleotides read TGTGCCAGCAGCGCGACAGGGTTGAACACTGAAGCTTTCTTT. J is TRBJ1-1 and V is TRBV11-3, with TRBD1 matching over 7 bases. This CDR3 is 14 amino acids long. With V trimmed by 5 bases and J by 0 bases, 3 bases remained unmatched. The germline CDR1 and CDR2 sequences are SGHNT and YENEEA.

The CDR3 DNA reads as TGTGCCAGCAGCGCCGGGACCCACATTGCGCAGTTCTTC. Residues: CASSAGTHIAQFF. The chain is built from TRBV7-2 and TRBJ2-1, with D perhaps given as TRBD1 or TRBD2 (5 bases each). Germline loops: CDR1 SGHTA, CDR2 FQGNSA. The V and J ends lost 5 bases and 12 bases respectively, with 17 bases between them. The CDR3 is 13 amino acids.

The chain combines TRBV10-3 with TRBJ2-5; D is undetermined. The CDR3 has 13 residues. Germline loops: CDR1 ENHRY, CDR2 SYGVKD. V was trimmed by 8 bases and J by 0 bases, leaving 10 bases between them. Here the CDR3 reads CAIGRSDQETQYF. DNA for the CDR3: TGTGCCATCGGGCGGTCAGACCAAGAGACCCAGTACTTC.

CDR3 region: CASSPWAGALDEQFF. Here the CDR3 DNA reads TGTGCCAGCTCACCATGGGCAGGGGCGTTAGATGAGCAGTTCTTC. The chain couples TRBV18 to TRBJ2-1, with TRBD1 as a possible D gene (6 bases). The CDR3 has 15 amino acids. V was cut by 2 bases and J by 8 bases, with 16 bases left in between. The germline gives CDR1 KGHSH, CDR2 LQKENI.

This chain joins TRBV28 and TRBJ2-7; 9 nucleotides agree with TRBD1. In germline, CDR1 is MDHEN, CDR2 SYDVKM. V shed 6 bases and J 4 bases; nucleotides not matched to a gene: 10. The CDR3 has 15 amino acids. The CDR3 spells CASSNSGTGKYEQYF. In nucleotides, the CDR3 is TGTGCCAGCAGCAACTCCGGGACAGGGAAATACGAGCAGTACTTC.

The chain joins TRBV27 to TRBJ1-5, with D perhaps matching TRBD1 (6 bases). The CDR3 consists of 14 residues. Trimming shortened V by 6 bases and J by 6 bases, and 15 bases separated the two germline ends. Looked up from germline, CDR1 is MNHEY and CDR2 is SMNVEV (reference sequence). CDR3 in DNA: TGTGCCAGCAGCCTGTTGGGGGGCGTTCAGCCCCAGCATTTT. It codes for CASSLLGGVQPQHF.

This chain uses TRBV14 with TRBJ2-3; D is unclear. CDR1 is SGHDN and CDR2 is FVKESK in the germline V gene. The CDR3 consists of 15 residues. V was trimmed by 1 base and J by 2 bases, leaving 10 bases between them. The chain's CDR3 is CASSQVSTITDTQYF. Here the CDR3 DNA reads TGTGCCAGCAGCCAAGTTTCGACAATCACAGATACGCAGTATTTT.

The chain joins TRBV30 to TRBJ1-6, with D perhaps matching TRBD1 (6 bases). CDR3 size: 16 residues. Germline-derived CDR1 and CDR2 are GTSNPN and SVGIG (reference sequence). Trimming removed 3 bases at V and 4 bases at J, with 16 bases between. CDR3 region: CAWRVRGHGYNSPLHF. Here the CDR3 DNA reads TGTGCCTGGAGAGTGCGGGGACACGGATATAATTCACCCCTCCACTTT. Combining the CDR3 with reference TRBV30 and TRBJ1-6 gives the whole variable domain SQTIHQWPATLVQPVGSPLSLECTVEGTSNPNLYWYRQAAGRGLQLLFYSVGIGQISSEVPQNLSASRPQDRQFILSSKKLLLSDSGFYLCAWRVRGHGYNSPLHFGNGTRLTVT.

As DNA, the CDR3 is TGTGCCAGCGGTATGGAGGGTGCAGATACGCAGTATTTT. It codes for CASGMEGADTQYF. The chain employs TRBV14 and TRBJ2-3, with D possibly TRBD2 on 6 matching bases. Deletions cut 8 bases from V and 4 bases from J, with 13 bases between. CDR1 is SGHDN, CDR2 FVKESK, per germline. CDR3 size: 13 residues.

The V gene is TRBV7-6, the J gene TRBJ2-1, with 7 nucleotides matching TRBD2. Germline assignment: CDR1 SGHVS and CDR2 FNYEAQ. With 5 bases clipped from V and 3 bases from J, the junction kept 16 bases outside the gene matches. The CDR3 length is 18 residues. CDR3 region: CASSLTSVQKGYYNEQFF. The CDR3 nucleotides read TGTGCCAGCAGCCTAACTAGCGTCCAGAAGGGGTACTACAATGAGCAGTTCTTC.

The chain couples TRBV2 to TRBJ2-1; 11 bases are a match to TRBD1. The CDR3 totals 13 residues. The germline V gene encodes CDR1 SNHLY and CDR2 FYNNEI. V shed 6 bases and J 9 bases; nucleotides not matched to a gene: 4. The CDR3 DNA sequence: TGTGCCAGCAGGGACAGGGGGCAAGGTGAGCAGTTCTTC. Protein sequence: CASRDRGQGEQFF.

The genes are TRBV5-1 and TRBJ2-5; D tentatively reads TRBD1 or TRBD2 (7 bases each). The germline V gene encodes CDR1 SGHRS and CDR2 YFSETQ. The V and J ends lost 4 bases and 5 bases respectively, with 12 bases between them. The CDR3 runs to 13 residues. CDR3 DNA sequence: TGCGCCAGCAGCAGCGGGACAGTCGAGACCCAGTACTTC. Residues: CASSSGTVETQYF.

This clone was found once. This chain links TRBV28 with TRBJ2-1; 11 bases are shared with TRBD2. Trimming removed 7 bases from V and 12 bases from J; junction bases left unmatched: 14. The CDR3 length is 15 residues. Per the germline V gene, CDR1 is MDHEN and CDR2 is SYDVKM. The CDR3 coding sequence is TGTGCCAGCATGGCGGTAGCGGGAGGGGGGCCCTTGCAGTTCTTC. Its protein is CASMAVAGGGPLQFF.

This clone was observed a few times. The chain joins TRBV19 to TRBJ2-7, with 10 nucleotides matching TRBD1. Trimming cost V 6 bases and J 3 bases; bases outside gene matches: 8. The CDR3 has 15 residues. Germline V gene data show CDR1 as LNHDA and CDR2 as SQIVND (reference sequence). The CDR3: CASSRTGGRVYEQYF. The CDR3 nucleotides are TGTGCCAGTAGCCGGACAGGGGGACGGGTCTACGAGCAGTACTTC.

The V call is TRBV6-1, the J call TRBJ2-2; D assignment may be TRBD1 or TRBD2 (5 bases each). V dropped 2 bases and J dropped 6 bases, with 19 bases sitting between them. This CDR3 has 17 amino acids. Germline CDR1 reads MNHNS; CDR2 reads SASEGT. As DNA, the CDR3 is TGTGCCAGCAGTGAAAATGGGTTCGGGTTGGGGGCCGGGGAGCTGTTTTTT. This translates into CASSENGFGLGAGELFF.

The CDR3: CASSVGPGVDTEAFF. The CDR3 DNA is TGTGCCAGCAGCGTAGGGCCTGGGGTCGACACTGAAGCTTTCTTT. The genes are TRBV9 and TRBJ1-1; D is unclear. The V and J ends lost 0 bases and 3 bases respectively, with 12 bases between them. CDR3 length equals 15 residues. The germline V gene encodes CDR1 SGDLS and CDR2 YYNGEE. Full variable domain (missing parts from reference TRBV9 and TRBJ1-1): DSGVTQTPKHLITATGQRVTLRCSPRSGDLSVYWYQQSLDQGLQFLIQYYNGEERAKGNILERFSAQQFPDLHSELNLSSLELGDSALYFCASSVGPGVDTEAFFGQGTRLTVV.

The table lists this clone with a count of one. The V call is TRBV19, the J call TRBJ2-3; D might be TRBD2 (5 bases). Germline V lookup: CDR1 LNHDA, CDR2 SQIVND (reference sequence). V was cut by 6 bases and J by 0 bases, with 10 bases left in between. The length of the CDR3 is 14 residues. CDR3 sequence reads: CASSRDPSTDTQYF. Here the CDR3 DNA reads TGTGCCAGTAGCCGGGATCCTAGCACAGATACGCAGTATTTT. Filled out from reference TRBV19 and TRBJ2-3, the complete variable domain reads DGGITQSPKYLFRKEGQNVTLSCEQNLNHDAMYWYRQDPGQGLRLIYYSQIVNDFQKGDIAEGYSVSREKKESFPLTVTSAQKNPTAFYLCASSRDPSTDTQYFGPGTRLTVL.

The chain recombines TRBV10-2 with TRBJ2-1, with TRBD2 identical over 10 bases. The V gene end was trimmed by 8 bases and the J gene end by 6 bases; junction bases not matched to a gene: 13. CDR3 length: 16 amino acids. Germline V gives CDR1 WSHSY, CDR2 SAAADI. CDR3 coding DNA: TGCGCCAGCGGGGGGGCTAGCGGGAGAGTCACCAATGAGCAGTTCTTC. Translated: CASGGASGRVTNEQFF.

The chain joins TRBV6-6 to TRBJ1-1; D not resolved. The germline V gene has CDR1 MNHNY and CDR2 SVGAGI (reference sequence). The V gene lost 4 bases and the J gene lost 1 base, with 7 bases spanning the gap. This CDR3 comprises 13 residues. CDR3 residues: CASSWTSNTEAFF. DNA for the CDR3: TGTGCCAGCAGTTGGACCTCGAACACTGAAGCTTTCTTT.

The J gene is TRBJ2-5, the V gene TRBV10-1; no firm D call. The length of the CDR3 is 15 residues. Germline V gene data show CDR1 as WNHNN and CDR2 as SYGVQD (reference sequence). Trimming removed 0 bases at V and 1 base at J, with 9 bases between. CDR3 sequence: CASSESPTAQETQYF. CDR3 in DNA: TGCGCCAGCAGTGAGTCCCCAACGGCCCAAGAGACCCAGTACTTC.

V is TRBV27 and J is TRBJ1-3; the match to TRBD1 covers 9 bases. Germline CDR1 MNHEY, CDR2 SMNVEV (reference sequence). V trimming: 6 bases; J trimming: 8 bases; junction bases outside the gene matches: 8. This CDR3 spans 14 amino acids. CDR3 residues: CASSRDRARDTIYF. CDR3 nucleotides: TGTGCCAGCAGCCGGGACAGGGCTCGAGACACCATATATTTT.